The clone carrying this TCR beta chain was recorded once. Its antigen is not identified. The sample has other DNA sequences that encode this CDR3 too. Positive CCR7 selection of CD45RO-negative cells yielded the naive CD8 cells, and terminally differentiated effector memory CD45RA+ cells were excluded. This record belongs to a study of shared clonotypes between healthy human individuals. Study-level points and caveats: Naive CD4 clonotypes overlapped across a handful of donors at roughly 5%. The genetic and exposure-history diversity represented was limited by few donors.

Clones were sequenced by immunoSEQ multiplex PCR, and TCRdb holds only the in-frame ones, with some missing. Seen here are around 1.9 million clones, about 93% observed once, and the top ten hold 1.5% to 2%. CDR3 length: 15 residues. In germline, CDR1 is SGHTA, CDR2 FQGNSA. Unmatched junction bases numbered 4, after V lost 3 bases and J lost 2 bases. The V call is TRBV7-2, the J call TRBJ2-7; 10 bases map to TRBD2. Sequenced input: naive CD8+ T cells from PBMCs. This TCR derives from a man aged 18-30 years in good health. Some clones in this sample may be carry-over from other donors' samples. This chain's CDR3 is CASSFGAGGPYEQYF. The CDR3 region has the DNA TGTGCCAGCAGCTTCGGAGCGGGAGGGCCCTACGAGCAGTACTTC. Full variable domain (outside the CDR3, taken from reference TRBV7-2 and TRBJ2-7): GAGVSQSPSNKVTEKGKDVELRCDPISGHTALYWYRQSLGQGLEFLIYFQGNSAPDKSGLPSDRFSAERTGGSVSTLTIQRTQQEDSAVYLCASSFGAGGPYEQYFGPGTRLTVT.